The 21 T cell receptor beta chains below all came from one sample that was sequenced in a study of shared clonotypes between healthy human individuals. Sequencing used immunoSEQ multiplex PCR; TCRdb keeps in-frame clones, though not all of them. The data hold roughly 2 million clones, with about 95% observed a single time. It was CD45RO-negative cells, positively selected for CCR7, that made up naive CD8 cells, with terminally differentiated effector memory CD45RA+ cells excluded. The sequencing input was naive CD8+ T cells sorted from blood. The receptor set was obtained from a man aged 18 to 30 in good health.

This chain uses TRBV13 with TRBJ2-7; D not certain. Germline CDR1 PRHDT, CDR2 FYEKMQ (reference sequence). Trimming left V 0 bases short and J 0 bases short, with 18 bases between. This CDR3 region has 18 residues. The CDR3 here is CASSLGDSQGAYSYEQYF. As DNA, the CDR3 is TGTGCCAGCAGCTTAGGAGACTCACAAGGCGCCTACTCCTACGAGCAGTACTTC.

In the case of this clone: This CDR3 is also generated by other DNA sequences in the sample. The V call is TRBV11-2, the J call TRBJ2-7; D gene uncertain. Per the germline V gene, CDR1 is SGHAT and CDR2 is FQNNGV. The V gene lost 0 bases and the J gene lost 5 bases, with 5 bases spanning the gap. The CDR3 contains 12 residues. CDR3 protein: CASSLDRDEQYF. CDR3 DNA sequence: TGTGCCAGCAGCTTAGATCGGGACGAGCAGTACTTC.

The V and J genes are TRBV7-6 and TRBJ1-3; possibly TRBD1 for D (5 bases). The CDR3 covers 17 residues. V was trimmed by 1 base and J by 0 bases, leaving 13 bases between them. Germline V gene sequence: CDR1 SGHVS, CDR2 FNYEAQ. The CDR3 here is CASSLEGSGNSGNTIYF. As DNA, the CDR3 is TGTGCCAGCAGCTTAGAAGGTTCAGGGAACTCTGGAAACACCATATATTTT. Based on the CDR3 plus reference TRBV7-6 and TRBJ1-3, the full variable domain is GAGVSQSPRYKVTKRGQDVALRCDPISGHVSLYWYRQALGQGPEFLTYFNYEAQQDKSGLPNDRFSAERPEGSISTLTIQRTEQRDSAMYRCASSLEGSGNSGNTIYFGEGSWLTVV.

Many counts were recorded for this clone. Other DNA sequences of this sample code for an identical CDR3. V usage is TRBV30 and J usage is TRBJ1-1; D gene uncertain. Germline lookup yields CDR1 GTSNPN and CDR2 SVGIG (reference sequence). The CDR3 runs 13 residues. V dropped 0 bases and J dropped 1 base, with 6 bases sitting between them. CDR3 protein: CAWSVLENTEAFF. DNA for the CDR3: TGTGCCTGGAGTGTACTTGAGAACACTGAAGCTTTCTTT.

The chain is built from TRBV7-9 and TRBJ2-4; 15 bases map to TRBD2. The V gene end was trimmed by 5 bases and the J gene end by 6 bases; junction bases not matched to a gene: 8. Germline V CDR1 and CDR2: SEHNR, FQNEAQ (reference sequence). The CDR3 consists of 17 residues. As DNA, the CDR3 is TGTGCCAGCAGCCCCGGGACTAGCGGGAGGAATGTAAACATTCAGTACTTC. The encoded protein is CASSPGTSGRNVNIQYF.

The genes are TRBV30 and TRBJ2-5; 9 bases map to TRBD2. Germline values: CDR1 GTSNPN, CDR2 SVGIG (reference sequence). After removal of 2 bases from V and 5 bases from J, the junction contained 9 bases not matched to a gene. The CDR3 spans 15 residues. The CDR3 sequence: CAWSQSRLAVETQYF. CDR3 DNA sequence: TGTGCCTGGAGTCAATCCCGACTAGCGGTTGAGACCCAGTACTTC.

This clone has just one count. J is TRBJ2-3 and V is TRBV27; tentative D call: TRBD2 (5 bases). CDR3 length equals 15 residues. Deletions cut 6 bases from V and 0 bases from J, with 13 bases between. Germline CDR1 reads MNHEY; CDR2 reads SMNVEV (reference sequence). This CDR3 is CASSGVSSSTDTQYF. CDR3 sequence (DNA): TGTGCCAGCAGCGGGGTATCCTCTAGCACAGATACGCAGTATTTT.

The chain carries TRBV15 and TRBJ2-7; the match to TRBD1 covers 7 bases. The CDR3 length is 15 residues. The V and J ends lost 0 bases and 4 bases, in that order; junction bases with no gene match: 6. Germline CDR1 and CDR2: LNHNV and YYDKDF (reference sequence). As DNA, the CDR3 is TGTGCCACCAGCAGAGAAGGGACAGATGATTACGAGCAGTACTTC. Translation: CATSREGTDDYEQYF.

The chain combines TRBV6-1 with TRBJ2-4, with 9 bases identical to TRBD1. Trimming cost V 4 bases and J 1 base; bases outside gene matches: 5. This CDR3 comprises 16 residues. Germline assignment: CDR1 MNHNS and CDR2 SASEGT. CDR3 nucleotides: TGTGCCAGCAGTGGCGCCGGGACAGGGGCCAAAAACATTCAGTACTTC. It translates to CASSGAGTGAKNIQYF.

The chain recombines TRBV4-1 with TRBJ2-5; 9 positions match TRBD2. The length of the CDR3 is 16 residues. J gave up 0 bases and V 2 bases, and 4 bases lay outside the gene matches. CDR1 is MGHRA, CDR2 YSYEKL, per germline. The CDR3: CASSQSSGAYQETQYF. The DNA of the CDR3 is TGCGCCAGCAGCCAATCTAGCGGGGCGTACCAAGAGACCCAGTACTTC.

V is TRBV27 and J is TRBJ2-1; 7 nucleotides line up with TRBD2. The junction had 7 bases not matched to a gene; V was cut back by 3 bases and J by 2 bases. Germline CDR1 MNHEY, CDR2 SMNVEV (reference sequence). The CDR3 totals 16 residues. CDR3 nucleotide sequence: TGTGCCAGCAGTTTTAAAGCGGGAAGGACCTACAATGAGCAGTTCTTC. This encodes CASSFKAGRTYNEQFF.

This clone is a singleton in its sample. The genes are TRBV10-3 and TRBJ2-1, with D tentatively TRBD2 (5 bases). The germline V gene has CDR1 ENHRY and CDR2 SYGVKD. The germline V and J ends were trimmed by 0 bases and 4 bases, with 10 bases remaining between them. This CDR3 is 15 amino acids long. CDR3 sequence (DNA): TGTGCCATCAGTGAGTCGGCCGGGGTTTACAATGAGCAGTTCTTC. Residues: CAISESAGVYNEQFF.

The DNA of the CDR3 is TGTGCCAGCAGCTTAATCTCCATGACAACGAGCTCCTACGAGCAGTACTTC. Amino acids: CASSLISMTTSSYEQYF. The chain uses TRBV11-2 and TRBJ2-7; D is undetermined. CDR1 and CDR2 from the germline V gene are SGHAT and FQNNGV. The V gene lost 2 bases and the J gene lost 0 bases, with 17 bases spanning the gap. The CDR3 length is 17 residues.

The V call is TRBV10-3, the J call TRBJ2-3, with 8 positions matching TRBD2. There are 13 residues in the CDR3. The V gene end was trimmed by 7 bases and the J gene end by 1 base; junction bases not matched to a gene: 1. CDR1 and CDR2 from the germline V gene are ENHRY and SYGVKD. The CDR3, as DNA: TGTGCCATCAAAGCGGGAGGCACAGATACGCAGTATTTT. Encoded protein: CAIKAGGTDTQYF.

The rearrangement uses TRBV27 and TRBJ2-7; possible D gene TRBD1, 6 bases. Trimming left V 8 bases short and J 4 bases short, with 15 bases between. The CDR3 length is 13 residues. Germline CDR1 is MNHEY and CDR2 is SMNVEV (reference sequence). In DNA, the CDR3 is TGTGCCAGCGGGGGCAGGGTTCTGTACGAGCAGTACTTC. Protein sequence: CASGGRVLYEQYF.

The chain couples TRBV5-1 to TRBJ1-6, with D perhaps TRBD1 (5 bases). Germline V gives CDR1 SGHRS, CDR2 YFSETQ. CDR3 length equals 17 residues. Trimming removed 5 bases from V and 3 bases from J, with 18 bases in between. The CDR3 region is CASSHSAGYLYNSPLHF. CDR3 DNA sequence: TGCGCCAGCAGTCATTCCGCAGGGTACCTCTATAATTCACCCCTCCACTTT.

The chain employs TRBV5-1 and TRBJ2-7, with 10 bases identical to TRBD1. The CDR3 is 15 residues long. The V gene end was trimmed by 5 bases and the J gene end by 7 bases; junction bases not matched to a gene: 12. CDR1 and CDR2 (germline): SGHRS, YFSETQ. CDR3: CASRLLGTGDLEQYF. CDR3 in DNA: TGCGCCAGCAGACTCCTCGGGACAGGGGATCTTGAGCAGTACTTC.

As for this clone: At one boundary the junction diverges from the germline segment, which might be a read error. The chain couples TRBV7-2 to TRBJ2-2; D may match TRBD1 or TRBD2 (6 bases each). This CDR3 spans 14 amino acids. Germline V gene data show CDR1 as SGHTA and CDR2 as FQGNSA. CDR3 sequence (DNA): TGTGCCTCCCATTGGGGGGCATTGGCCGGGGAGCTGCTTTTT. Its protein product is CASHWGALAGELLF.

The chain carries TRBV7-8 and TRBJ2-7, with 9 bases fitting TRBD2. The CDR3 length is 14 residues. Trimming took 5 bases from V and 3 from J; bases not matched to a gene: 5. The germline gives CDR1 SGHVS, CDR2 FQNEAQ. This chain's CDR3 is CASSRAGGHYEQYF. DNA of the CDR3: TGTGCCAGCAGCAGAGCGGGAGGTCACTACGAGCAGTACTTC.

The rearrangement links TRBV5-4 to TRBJ2-1; 11 positions match TRBD2. Trimming removed 0 bases from V and 7 bases from J; junction bases left unmatched: 3. The V gene's germline CDR1 is SGHNT and CDR2 YYREEE (reference sequence). The CDR3 extends over 15 amino acids. In DNA form, the CDR3 reads TGTGCCAGCAGCTTGGTACTAGCGGGGGAAAATGAGCAGTTCTTC. It translates to CASSLVLAGENEQFF.

Comment on this clone: Mismatch with germline at one junction end may stem from a read error. Here the CDR3 reads CASSPGLAGVQETQYF. For the CDR3, the DNA is TGTGCTAGCAGCCCCGGCCTAGCGGGTGTTCAAGAGACCCAGTACTTC. The chain links TRBV7-7 to TRBJ2-5, with 8 positions matching TRBD2. The CDR3 has 16 amino acids. Germline loops: CDR1 SSHAT, CDR2 FNYEAQ (reference sequence).